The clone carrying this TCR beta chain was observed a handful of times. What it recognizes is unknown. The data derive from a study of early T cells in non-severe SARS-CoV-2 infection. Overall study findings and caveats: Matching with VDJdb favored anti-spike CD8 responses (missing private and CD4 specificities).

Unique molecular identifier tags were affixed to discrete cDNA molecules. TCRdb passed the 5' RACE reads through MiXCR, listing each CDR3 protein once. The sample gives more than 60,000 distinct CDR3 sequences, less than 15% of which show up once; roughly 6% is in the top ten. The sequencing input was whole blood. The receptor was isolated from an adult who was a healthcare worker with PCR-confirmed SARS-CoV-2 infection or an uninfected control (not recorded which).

This CDR3 is CASSLGGFTEAFF. CDR3 DNA sequence: TGTGCCAGCAGTTTAGGGGGGTTTACTGAAGCTTTCTTT. This sequence joins TRBV12-3 or TRBV12-4 and TRBJ1-1; maybe TRBD1 (5 bases). This CDR3 comprises 13 residues. V was shortened by 1 base and J by 5 bases, with 8 bases between the two germline ends.